This T cell receptor (beta chain) was captured in a study of cytomegalovirus exposure and HLA in healthy donors. Study findings and constraints: TCR beta chains numbering some 160 were designated cytomegalovirus-associated. The majority of TCR sequences were rare, yet some public TCRs appeared in many donors.

The data were produced by immunoSEQ multiplex PCR, yet TCRdb's version contains in-frame clones alone and is incomplete. The sample lists tens of thousands of clones, approximately 90% occurring once. Germline loops: CDR1 MDHEN, CDR2 SYDVKM. The germline V and J ends were trimmed by 6 bases and 1 base, with 16 bases remaining between them. This CDR3 is built from 16 residues. On this clone itself: Its antigen is currently unknown.

The sample consisted of PBMCs. The rearrangement links TRBV28 to TRBJ1-5; D possibly corresponds to TRBD1 (5 bases). The TCR originated in a woman aged 18-29 years in good health and CMV-seronegative. The DNA of the CDR3 is TGTGCCAGCAGCTTCCCAGGGACTGTAAGCAATCAGCCCCAGCATTTT. It codes for CASSFPGTVSNQPQHF.